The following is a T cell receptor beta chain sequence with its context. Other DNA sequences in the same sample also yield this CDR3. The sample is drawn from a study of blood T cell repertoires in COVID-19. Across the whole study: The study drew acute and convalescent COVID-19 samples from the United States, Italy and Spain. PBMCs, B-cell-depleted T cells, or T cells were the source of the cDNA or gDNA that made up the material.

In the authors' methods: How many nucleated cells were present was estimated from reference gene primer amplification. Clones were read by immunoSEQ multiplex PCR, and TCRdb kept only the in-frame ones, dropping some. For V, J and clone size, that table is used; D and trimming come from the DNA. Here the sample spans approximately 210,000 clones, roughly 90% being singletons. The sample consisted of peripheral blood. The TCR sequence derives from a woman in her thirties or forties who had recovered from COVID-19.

CDR3 amino acids: CASSLGQGNSPLHF. CDR3 sequence (DNA): TGCGCCAGCAGCTTGGGCCAGGGCAATTCACCCCTCCACTTT. This chain connects TRBV5-1 to TRBJ1-6, with D tentatively TRBD1 (5 bases). Germline CDR1 and CDR2: SGHRS and YFSETQ. Trimming took off 0 bases at V and 7 bases at J, with 8 bases between the two ends. This CDR3 spans 14 amino acids.